These 4 T cell receptor beta chains originate from one sample sequenced in a study of sequential checkpoint blockade in melanoma. TCRdb's copy holds only in-frame clones and misses some; the assay was immunoSEQ multiplex PCR. The sample lists over 10,000 clones; around a fifth were seen once. The treatment is: randomized to nivolumab then ipilimumab (arm A) or the reverse (arm B). This sample comprised tumor tissue (inferred from file names), obtained from a patient given nivolumab and ipilimumab in sequence. These receptors originate from a human donor with melanoma.

This chain uses TRBV7-3 with TRBJ1-1; D unclear. V was cut by 0 bases and J by 0 bases, with 2 bases left in between. Germline V lookup: CDR1 SGHTA, CDR2 FQGTGA. CDR3 length: 13 residues. This CDR3 reads CASSLTLNTEAFF. The CDR3 DNA follows: TGTGCCAGCAGCTTAACACTGAACACTGAAGCTTTCTTT.

This clone was counted a few times. The V call is TRBV6-8, the J call TRBJ1-5; no definite D call. Looked up from germline, CDR1 is MNHGY and CDR2 is SAAAGT. This CDR3 comprises 13 residues. Between the trimmed V and J ends, which lost 5 bases and 4 bases, there was a span of 9 bases. CDR3 nucleotides: TGTGCCAGCAGTGGCGGAGGAAATCAGCCCCAGCATTTT. It encodes CASSGGGNQPQHF.

This clone was picked up a small number of times. CDR3 amino acids: CASIGRGSGNTIYF. The CDR3 region has the DNA TGTGCCAGCATAGGTAGAGGGTCTGGAAACACCATATATTTT. The genes are TRBV28 and TRBJ1-3; no clear D gene. The V end lost 7 bases, the J end lost 1 base, and 11 bases lay between the germline ends. Germline CDR1 reads MDHEN; CDR2 reads SYDVKM. This CDR3 comprises 14 residues.

The chain carries TRBV18 and TRBJ2-7; D gene unclear. This CDR3 region has 14 residues. V was trimmed by 6 bases and J by 6 bases, leaving 18 bases between them. Germline V gene lookup returns CDR1 KGHSH and CDR2 LQKENI. The CDR3 loop is CASSPPARPFEQYF. In DNA form, the CDR3 reads TGTGCCAGCTCGCCGCCAGCGAGGCCGTTCGAGCAGTACTTC.